One and the same sample provided the 25 T cell receptor beta chains below, sequenced in a study of T cells in Graves' hyperthyroidism and ophthalmopathy. Amplified TCR beta CDR3 regions came from RNA transcripts. RT-PCR in the first round (using the HTBI primer set) targeted the TCR CDR3. TCRdb redid the calling of the multiplex PCR reads with MiXCR, one entry per CDR3 protein. The data contain hundreds of thousands of distinct CDR3 sequences, about 14% of them singletons. Sequencing used blood. Receptor source: a woman in her forties or fifties with Graves' ophthalmopathy.

This clonotype occurred many times. CDR3 sequence: CATRNSGSVHEQYF. The CDR3 nucleotides read TGTGCCACCAGGAATAGCGGGAGTGTTCACGAGCAGTACTTC. The chain couples TRBV10-3 to TRBJ2-7; 9 positions match TRBD2. This CDR3 is built from 14 residues. V lost 10 bases to trimming and J lost 5 bases; unmatched junction nucleotides: 12. Germline loops: CDR1 ENHRY, CDR2 SYGVKD.

This clonotype showed up just a few times. CDR3 residues: CASTALAGDLTGELFF. Here the CDR3 DNA reads TGTGCCAGTACTGCCCTAGCGGGAGATTTGACCGGGGAGCTGTTTTTT. This chain uses TRBV19 with TRBJ2-2; 10 nucleotides agree with TRBD2. The V segment lost 7 bases and the J segment 5 bases; nucleotides outside the gene matches: 10. Germline CDR1 and CDR2: LNHDA and SQIVND (reference sequence). The CDR3 has 16 residues.

Regarding this clonotype: One end of the junction is discordant with germline, which a read error may explain. The chain uses TRBV27 and TRBJ2-3; 9 bases fit TRBD1. This CDR3 contains 15 residues. Germline lookup yields CDR1 MNHEY and CDR2 SMNVEV (reference sequence). The CDR3 DNA sequence: TGTGCCGGCAGTGACCGGGACAGGGCGGCAGATACGCAGTATTTT. It yields the protein CAGSDRDRAADTQYF.

This clonotype was observed a few times. The V and J genes are TRBV19 and TRBJ2-5, with 11 positions matching TRBD1. The CDR3 runs 16 residues. CDR1 LNHDA and CDR2 SQIVND come from the germline V gene (reference sequence). V was clipped by 4 bases and J by 5 bases; unmatched bases: 9. The CDR3: CASSRKWTGGMETQYF. CDR3 DNA: TGTGCCAGTAGTAGAAAATGGACAGGGGGCATGGAGACCCAGTACTTC.

This clonotype was counted many times. The chain employs TRBV12-3 or TRBV12-4 and TRBJ2-1; 12 bases match TRBD2. The CDR3 runs 16 residues. The V and J ends lost 4 bases and 3 bases, in that order; junction bases with no gene match: 4. The CDR3 protein is CASSSSGRAIYNEQFF. The CDR3 region has the DNA TGTGCCAGCAGTTCTAGCGGGAGGGCCATCTACAATGAGCAGTTCTTC.

This clonotype was detected many times. The rearrangement joins TRBV28 to TRBJ2-7; 10 bases match TRBD1. Germline V lookup: CDR1 MDHEN, CDR2 SYDVKM. The junction had 5 bases not matched to a gene; V was cut back by 0 bases and J by 3 bases. This CDR3 comprises 16 residues. Here the CDR3 DNA reads TGTGCCAGCAGTTTATGGGTGGGGGACAGGGGCTACGAGCAGTACTTC. Protein product: CASSLWVGDRGYEQYF.

In the case of this clonotype: This may stem from a read error, because a much larger clone lies one nucleotide away. The chain carries TRBV6-2 or TRBV6-3 and TRBJ2-6; D is uncertain. The CDR3 spans 17 residues. In germline, CDR1 is MNHEY, CDR2 SVGEGT. V was cut by 7 bases and J by 0 bases, with 16 bases left in between. The CDR3 coding sequence is TGTGCCAGCAACCCAGTGGGCGGCCCCTCTGGGGCCAACGTCCTGACTTTC. Its translation is CASNPVGGPSGANVLTF.

This clonotype was seen many times. V gene TRBV7-8 combines with J gene TRBJ2-3; 8 bases fit TRBD2. CDR3 length: 14 amino acids. The germline CDR1 and CDR2 sequences are SGHVS and FQNEAQ. The J segment lost 5 bases and the V segment lost 2 bases, leaving 3 bases of the junction unmatched. DNA for the CDR3: TGTGCCAGCAGCTTACGGGAGGGGGAAGATACGCAGTATTTT. It encodes CASSLREGEDTQYF. Filled out from reference TRBV7-8 and TRBJ2-3, the complete variable domain reads GAGVSQSPRYKVAKRGQDVALRCDPISGHVSLFWYQQALGQGPEFLTYFQNEAQLDKSGLPSDRFFAERPEGSVSTLKIQRTQQEDSAVYLCASSLREGEDTQYFGPGTRLTVL.

The chain carries TRBV9 and TRBJ2-5; TRBD2 is a possible D gene (5 bases). The CDR3 contains 18 residues. Trimming stripped 0 bases from V and 0 bases from J, with 18 bases between. The germline gives CDR1 SGDLS, CDR2 YYNGEE. The CDR3 sequence is CASSVGTRAEQHQETQYF. CDR3 DNA sequence: TGTGCCAGCAGCGTAGGAACGAGAGCGGAGCAACACCAAGAGACCCAGTACTTC.

This clonotype showed up many times. The V gene is TRBV28, the J gene TRBJ2-7; 9 nucleotides agree with TRBD1. Trimming took 6 bases from V and 0 from J; bases not matched to a gene: 9. Germline V gene data show CDR1 as MDHEN and CDR2 as SYDVKM. The CDR3 spans 16 residues. The CDR3 nucleotides read TGTGCCAGCAGCACACAGGGGGCGTATAGCTCCTACGAGCAGTACTTC. It translates to CASSTQGAYSSYEQYF.

This clonotype occurred many times. This rearrangement joins TRBV24-1 to TRBJ2-2; TRBD1 matches 8 bases. Germline assignment: CDR1 KGHDR and CDR2 SFDVKD. V trimming: 7 bases; J trimming: 7 bases; junction bases outside the gene matches: 10. The CDR3 contains 15 residues. The CDR3, as DNA: TGTGCCACCAGCGGGGCAGGGGGCGCGAACGGGGAGCTGTTTTTT. Translated, it gives CATSGAGGANGELFF.

The table lists this clonotype with a few counts. This chain uses TRBV9 with TRBJ1-3; D unclear. The germline V and J ends were trimmed by 2 bases and 6 bases, with 9 bases remaining between them. Germline V CDR1 and CDR2: SGDLS, YYNGEE. This CDR3 contains 13 residues. CDR3 in DNA: TGTGCCAGCAGCGTGTATGGAAAAAACACCATATATTTT. It yields the protein CASSVYGKNTIYF.

The chain has TRBV20-1 and TRBJ1-5; perhaps TRBD1 as D (6 bases). CDR1 is DFQATT, CDR2 SNEGSKA, per germline (reference sequence). This CDR3 is built from 15 residues. Trimming shortened V by 3 bases and J by 6 bases, and 18 bases separated the two germline ends. The CDR3 bases are TGCAGTGCTAGGGACAGCACTAGACCGGGTCAGCCCCAGCATTTT. It encodes CSARDSTRPGQPQHF.

At least ten counts were recorded for this clonotype. The chain is built from TRBV28 and TRBJ2-1, with 9 positions matching TRBD2. CDR1 and CDR2 from the germline V gene are MDHEN and SYDVKM. The CDR3 loop spans 15 amino acids. V was clipped by 7 bases and J by 4 bases; unmatched bases: 8. CDR3 sequence reads: CASKTSGLLYNEQFF. For the CDR3, the DNA is TGTGCCAGCAAGACTAGCGGATTATTATACAATGAGCAGTTCTTC.

Many counts were recorded for this clonotype. This chain connects TRBV10-3 to TRBJ2-3; 12 positions agree with TRBD1. V shed 7 bases, J shed 7 bases, and the junction held 6 bases outside the gene matches. Germline V lookup: CDR1 ENHRY, CDR2 SYGVKD. The CDR3 is 14 amino acids. CDR3 coding DNA: TGTGCCATCACCCCGGGACAGGGGGCTTATACGCAGTATTTT. Translating gives CAITPGQGAYTQYF.

This clonotype was counted many times. The V and J genes are TRBV27 and TRBJ2-7, with 7 bases that match TRBD1. This CDR3 comprises 15 residues. Germline CDR1 and CDR2: MNHEY and SMNVEV (reference sequence). V dropped 5 bases and J dropped 3; count of bases not matched to a gene: 10. The CDR3 DNA follows: TGTGCCAGCAGTATAAGACAGGGTAGGAGCTACGAGCAGTACTTC. This translates into CASSIRQGRSYEQYF.

This clonotype was seen repeatedly, ten times or more. The V and J genes are TRBV6-6 and TRBJ1-1; 11 bases match TRBD1. The CDR3 is made up of 17 amino acids. Germline V gives CDR1 MNHNY, CDR2 SVGAGI (reference sequence). Trimming at V came to 2 bases and at J to 3 bases, leaving 8 bases not matched to a gene. As DNA, the CDR3 is TGTGCCAGCAGTTACACGAGGGACAGGGGGTCGGACACTGAAGCTTTCTTT. Protein product: CASSYTRDRGSDTEAFF.

This clonotype occurred many times. V and J are TRBV6-2 or TRBV6-3 and TRBJ2-1, with D perhaps TRBD2 (6 bases). Germline CDR1 and CDR2: MNHEY and SVGEGT. V lost 4 bases and J lost 2, with 12 bases in between. The CDR3 is 15 amino acids. The CDR3 region has the DNA TGTGCCAGCAGTTCGGCGGGATTCACCTACAATGAGCAGTTCTTC. It yields the protein CASSSAGFTYNEQFF.

This clonotype has ten or more counts. This chain links TRBV6-2 or TRBV6-3 with TRBJ2-5; 8 nucleotides agree with TRBD2. The CDR3 totals 15 residues. J lost 5 bases, V lost 0 bases, and 5 bases had no gene match. In germline, CDR1 is MNHEY, CDR2 SVGEGT. CDR3 residues: CASSYSAGGRETQYF. The CDR3 bases are TGTGCCAGCAGTTACTCGGCGGGAGGTAGGGAGACCCAGTACTTC.

Many counts were recorded for this clonotype. This chain links TRBV20-1 with TRBJ2-7; 10 bases line up with TRBD2. The germline CDR1 and CDR2 sequences are DFQATT and SNEGSKA (reference sequence). This CDR3 is 14 amino acids long. V shed 6 bases and J 5 bases; nucleotides not matched to a gene: 10. CDR3 in amino acids: CSAPLGLAGDEQYF. CDR3 nucleotide sequence: TGCAGTGCCCCCTTGGGGCTAGCGGGAGACGAGCAGTACTTC.

The chain couples TRBV6-5 to TRBJ2-4; the match to TRBD1 covers 7 bases. J gave up 7 bases and V 2 bases, and 2 bases lay outside the gene matches. CDR1 MNHEY and CDR2 SVGAGI come from the germline V gene. The CDR3 is made up of 13 amino acids. CDR3 sequence reads: CASSYGDSNIQYF. CDR3 bases: TGTGCCAGCAGTTACGGGGACAGCAACATTCAGTACTTC.

This clonotype was seen many times. The V and J genes are TRBV12-3 or TRBV12-4 and TRBJ1-4; 12 bases match TRBD1. The CDR3 has 17 amino acids. J gave up 3 bases and V 5 bases, and 7 bases lay outside the gene matches. The CDR3 here is CASSTGTGGRANEKLFF. The CDR3 nucleotides read TGTGCCAGCAGTACAGGGACAGGGGGCCGAGCTAATGAAAAACTGTTTTTT.

This sequence joins TRBV29-1 and TRBJ2-1; TRBD2 matches 12 bases. The trim removed 4 bases at V and 10 bases at J, leaving 11 bases unmatched. Germline-derived CDR1 and CDR2 are SQVTM and ANQGSEA. This CDR3 contains 15 residues. DNA for the CDR3: TGCAGCGTTGCAACGCGACTAGCGGGAGAGGGAGAGCAGTTCTTC. It codes for CSVATRLAGEGEQFF.

This chain connects TRBV9 to TRBJ2-1; 11 bases agree with TRBD1. The germline V gene encodes CDR1 SGDLS and CDR2 YYNGEE. The CDR3 length is 15 residues. The trim removed 3 bases at V and 6 bases at J, leaving 5 bases unmatched. The CDR3 loop is CASSGGTGGINEQFF. DNA for the CDR3: TGTGCCAGCAGCGGGGGGACAGGGGGAATCAATGAGCAGTTCTTC.

The rearrangement uses TRBV7-2 and TRBJ2-1, with 14 bases fitting TRBD2. Per the germline V gene, CDR1 is SGHTA and CDR2 is FQGNSA. Unmatched junction bases numbered 9, after V lost 1 base and J lost 4 bases. The CDR3 spans 19 residues. The DNA for the CDR3 is TGTGCCAGCAGCTTAGTGGGGACTAGCGGGAGTCGGTTGTACAATGAGCAGTTCTTC. This encodes CASSLVGTSGSRLYNEQFF.